A single sample gave rise to the 29 T cell receptor beta chains below, sequenced in a study of T cell repertoires in cytomegalovirus infection (dated by TCRdb to 2018 to 2020). These reads were obtained on an Illumina HiSeq 1500. Clones were called with MiXCR by TCRdb after fastp trimmed the public reads at Q25, and only in-frame beta chains were retained. For every CDR3 protein sequence, its rows merge into one entry that carries the most common genes and DNA. Across this sample there are hundreds of thousands of distinct CDR3 sequences, with around 11% seen only once. The ten largest clones capture roughly a tenth of the sample. The sample comprised PBMCs. All receptors derive from a human donor in good health (CMV status not recorded). Some clones in this sample may be carry-over from other donors' samples.

There are many counts of this clonotype. Here the CDR3 DNA reads TGTGCTAGTGGTTTGTTCGCTAATCAGCCCCAGCATTTT. This codes for CASGLFANQPQHF. The chain couples TRBV12-5 to TRBJ1-5; D gene ambiguous. The V and J ends lost 2 bases and 4 bases respectively, with 6 bases between them. Per the germline V gene, CDR1 is LGHNT and CDR2 is FRNRAP. This CDR3 has 13 amino acids.

In this sample, this clonotype turned up many times. This rearrangement joins TRBV28 to TRBJ2-2, with TRBD2 identical over 9 bases. The CDR3 covers 17 residues. With V trimmed by 9 bases and J by 7 bases, 18 bases remained unmatched. The germline gives CDR1 MDHEN, CDR2 SYDVKM. CDR3 bases: TGTGCCAGATCCTCCGTTGTTAGCGGGAGCCGATACGGGGAGCTGTTTTTT. This sequence encodes CARSSVVSGSRYGELFF.

This clonotype was counted ten times or more. This rearrangement joins TRBV7-9 to TRBJ2-4, with 7 positions matching TRBD1. J was trimmed by 5 bases and V by 7 bases; bases with no gene match: 17. The CDR3 spans 17 residues. Germline lookup yields CDR1 SEHNR and CDR2 FQNEAQ (reference sequence). As DNA, the CDR3 is TGTGCCAGCAACAGCCCCGAATCGGGGACAGAGCAAAACATTCAGTACTTC. Amino acids: CASNSPESGTEQNIQYF.

The chain employs TRBV4-1 and TRBJ1-5, with D possibly matching TRBD1 (6 bases). The CDR3 length is 16 residues. The V gene lost 0 bases and the J gene lost 2 bases, with 11 bases spanning the gap. CDR1 and CDR2 from the germline V gene are MGHRA and YSYEKL. This chain's CDR3 is CASSQDGAGGNQPQHF. The CDR3 nucleotides are TGCGCCAGCAGCCAAGACGGGGCAGGGGGCAATCAGCCCCAGCATTTT.

This clonotype turned up a few times. The chain recombines TRBV27 with TRBJ2-4; 11 bases align to TRBD2. J lost 0 bases, V lost 5 bases, and 3 bases had no gene match. The CDR3 is 16 amino acids. Germline V gene sequence: CDR1 MNHEY, CDR2 SMNVEV (reference sequence). DNA for the CDR3: TGTGCCAGCAGTACCGGGACTAGCGGAGCCAAAAACATTCAGTACTTC. This translates into CASSTGTSGAKNIQYF.

This clonotype was counted only a few times. This sequence joins TRBV5-4 and TRBJ2-1; 11 positions match TRBD2. The CDR3 is 16 amino acids. Germline lookup yields CDR1 SGHNT and CDR2 YYREEE (reference sequence). J gave up 8 bases and V 0 bases, and 7 bases lay outside the gene matches. The CDR3 DNA reads as TGTGCCAGCAGCTTGGGTTATAGCGGGGGGGTCGATGAGCAGTTCTTC. It is translated as CASSLGYSGGVDEQFF.

This clonotype was detected only a few times. The chain uses TRBV20-1 and TRBJ2-1; D may correspond to TRBD1 or TRBD2 (6 bases each). The V gene's germline CDR1 is DFQATT and CDR2 SNEGSKA (reference sequence). The CDR3 extends over 15 amino acids. Trimming pared 1 base from V and 6 bases from J, leaving 16 bases between. CDR3 protein: CSARGIGGRSNEQFF. The CDR3, as DNA: TGCAGTGCTAGAGGCATAGGGGGGCGGAGCAATGAGCAGTTCTTC.

The chain combines TRBV30 with TRBJ1-2; D unclear. From germline, CDR1 is GTSNPN and CDR2 SVGIG (reference sequence). The CDR3 has 11 amino acids. V shed 5 bases and J shed 5 bases, with 9 bases lying between them. The DNA for the CDR3 is TGTGCCTGGGGCGGCGGGTATGGCTACACCTTC. Encoded protein: CAWGGGYGYTF.

This clonotype has at least ten counts. In DNA, the CDR3 is TGCAGTGCCCCGAAAGGGTTCTCCTACAATGAGCAGTTCTTC. Protein sequence: CSAPKGFSYNEQFF. The chain couples TRBV20-1 to TRBJ2-1; D gene ambiguous. The germline V gene encodes CDR1 DFQATT and CDR2 SNEGSKA (reference sequence). The ends were cut back, 6 bases at V and 0 bases at J, with 12 bases in the middle. CDR3 size: 14 residues.

The CDR3 sequence: CASSSALAGRYNEQFF. The CDR3 region has the DNA TGTGCCAGCAGCTCGGCGCTAGCGGGGCGGTACAATGAGCAGTTCTTC. The V and J genes are TRBV7-9 and TRBJ2-1; TRBD2 agrees at 9 bases. Germline V gene lookup returns CDR1 SEHNR and CDR2 FQNEAQ (reference sequence). V gave up 4 bases and J gave up 4 bases; unmatched junction bases: 8. This CDR3 has 16 amino acids.

This clonotype has ten or more counts. V is TRBV2 and J is TRBJ1-5; D uncertain. The germline CDR1 and CDR2 sequences are SNHLY and FYNNEI. The V end was cut by 4 bases, the J end by 7 bases, with 17 bases between. This CDR3 contains 15 residues. CDR3 amino acids: CASSAEVGDRQPQHF. CDR3 DNA sequence: TGTGCCAGCAGTGCTGAGGTAGGAGATCGGCAGCCCCAGCATTTT.

The sample holds many counts of this clonotype. The chain uses TRBV7-9 and TRBJ1-2, with D hard to call. Trimming shortened V by 5 bases and J by 4 bases, and 17 bases separated the two germline ends. The CDR3 runs 15 residues. Germline CDR1 SEHNR, CDR2 FQNEAQ (reference sequence). The CDR3 DNA sequence: TGTGCCAGCAGCCCCTCGGGGAGGGAAGGCTATGGCTACACCTTC. Encoded protein: CASSPSGREGYGYTF. Full variable domain (remainder filled in from reference TRBV7-9 and TRBJ1-2): DTGVSQNPRHKITKRGQNVTFRCDPISEHNRLYWYRQTLGQGPEFLTYFQNEAQLEKSRLLSDRFSAERPKGSFSTLEIQRTEQGDSAMYLCASSPSGREGYGYTFGSGTRLTVV.

This clonotype appeared many times. The chain recombines TRBV5-6 with TRBJ1-6, with D maybe TRBD1 (6 bases). The ends were cut back, 2 bases at V and 2 bases at J, with 14 bases in the middle. Looked up from germline, CDR1 is SGHDT and CDR2 is YYEEEE. CDR3 length equals 17 residues. In DNA, the CDR3 is TGTGCCAGCAGCTTCCAACCGGGGGGCACCTATAATTCACCCCTCCACTTT. This translates into CASSFQPGGTYNSPLHF.

This clonotype turned up a few times. The V gene is TRBV7-9, the J gene TRBJ1-1; maybe TRBD1 (6 bases). Germline CDR1 reads SEHNR; CDR2 reads FQNEAQ (reference sequence). The ends were cut back, 3 bases at V and 2 bases at J, with 19 bases in the middle. This CDR3 contains 17 residues. CDR3 coding DNA: TGTGCCAGCAGCTTTTTTAGGGGGGGGAGGGGTAACACTGAAGCTTTCTTT. Protein: CASSFFRGGRGNTEAFF.

The table lists this clonotype with many counts. The rearrangement uses TRBV27 and TRBJ1-2; D uncertain. Trimming stripped 4 bases from V and 4 bases from J, with 16 bases between. There are 15 residues in the CDR3. CDR1 and CDR2 from the germline V gene are MNHEY and SMNVEV (reference sequence). The DNA for the CDR3 is TGTGCCAGCAGTTGGTCAGAGACATCCGTCTATGGCTACACCTTC. Its protein is CASSWSETSVYGYTF.

In its sample, this clonotype was seen many times. V and J are TRBV12-3 or TRBV12-4 and TRBJ2-7, with 10 bases lining up with TRBD1. V was clipped by 6 bases and J by 4 bases; unmatched bases: 6. The length of the CDR3 is 14 residues. CDR3 DNA: TGTGCCAGCAGACCCGACAGGGGGCTGTACGAGCAGTACTTC. Amino acids: CASRPDRGLYEQYF.

The chain employs TRBV12-3 or TRBV12-4 and TRBJ1-1; 7 nucleotides agree with TRBD1. The J segment lost 4 bases and the V segment lost 6 bases, leaving 8 bases of the junction unmatched. The length of the CDR3 is 14 residues. The CDR3: CASSLGSGGTEAFF. CDR3 coding DNA: TGTGCCAGCAGCCTAGGTTCAGGGGGCACTGAAGCTTTCTTT.

Ten or more counts support this clonotype. This rearrangement joins TRBV7-8 to TRBJ2-1; 9 nucleotides match TRBD2. The CDR3 consists of 15 residues. V lost 5 bases and J lost 16; bases outside the gene matches: 18. Germline V gene sequence: CDR1 SGHVS, CDR2 FQNEAQ. CDR3 in DNA: TGTGCCAGCAGCGCGGCGGGGGTAGCGGGGGCGGGCGGATTCTTC. This encodes CASSAAGVAGAGGFF. The complete variable domain, with remaining parts taken from reference TRBV7-8 and TRBJ2-1, reads GAGVSQSPRYKVAKRGQDVALRCDPISGHVSLFWYQQALGQGPEFLTYFQNEAQLDKSGLPSDRFFAERPEGSVSTLKIQRTQQEDSAVYLCASSAAGVAGAGGFFGPGTRLTVL.

This clonotype was seen repeatedly, ten times or more. The chain couples TRBV6-1 to TRBJ2-7, with D unclear. V was shortened by 2 bases and J by 0 bases, with 8 bases between the two germline ends. Per germline, CDR1 MNHNS and CDR2 SASEGT. This CDR3 region has 14 residues. The CDR3 region has the DNA TGTGCCAGCAGTGAATTACCCAGCTCCTACGAGCAGTACTTC. This codes for CASSELPSSYEQYF.

This clonotype was detected many times. V gene TRBV20-1 combines with J gene TRBJ2-7; D may be TRBD2 (5 bases). CDR1 and CDR2 from the germline V gene are DFQATT and SNEGSKA (reference sequence). The CDR3 runs to 14 residues. Trimming took 0 bases from V and 5 from J, leaving 14 bases between them. Written as DNA, the CDR3 is TGCAGTGCTAGAGATCCAACTAGTTCCGACGAGCAGTACTTC. Translating it yields CSARDPTSSDEQYF.

This clonotype turned up a few times. The genes are TRBV3-1 and TRBJ2-2; TRBD2 aligns across 13 bases. Looked up from germline, CDR1 is LGHDT and CDR2 is YNNKEL (reference sequence). V shed 0 bases and J 4 bases; nucleotides not matched to a gene: 5. The CDR3 sequence is 18 residues long. The chain's CDR3 is CASSQELAGGPGTGELFF. CDR3 in DNA: TGTGCCAGCAGCCAAGAACTAGCGGGAGGGCCGGGCACCGGGGAGCTGTTTTTT.

In its sample, this clonotype was seen a few times. The CDR3 loop reads CAISEPGLAGGRYVTDTQYF. The CDR3 bases are TGTGCCATCAGTGAGCCAGGACTAGCGGGGGGAAGGTACGTCACAGATACGCAGTATTTT. The chain is built from TRBV10-3 and TRBJ2-3, with 14 nucleotides matching TRBD2. CDR1 is ENHRY, CDR2 SYGVKD, per germline. Unmatched junction bases numbered 12, after V lost 2 bases and J lost 2 bases. This CDR3 region has 20 residues.

V gene TRBV29-1 combines with J gene TRBJ2-7; tentatively, D is TRBD1 (6 bases). Germline V gene data show CDR1 as SQVTM and CDR2 as ANQGSEA. V lost 5 bases to trimming and J lost 1 base, with 9 bases between them. The CDR3 covers 12 residues. The CDR3 sequence is CSVLGASYEQYF. The CDR3, as DNA: TGCAGCGTTCTGGGGGCGTCCTACGAGCAGTACTTC.

In this sample, this clonotype turned up once. V gene TRBV20-1 combines with J gene TRBJ1-5; perhaps TRBD1 as D (6 bases). The ends were cut back, 3 bases at V and 6 bases at J, with 12 bases in the middle. CDR1 DFQATT and CDR2 SNEGSKA come from the germline V gene (reference sequence). The CDR3 covers 13 residues. CDR3 DNA: TGCAGTGCTAGCTGGGGGCTGGGTCAGCCCCAGCATTTT. It is translated as CSASWGLGQPQHF.

This clonotype was recorded at least ten times. The chain has TRBV4-2 and TRBJ2-1, with D unresolved. The CDR3 loop spans 16 amino acids. V lost 1 base to trimming and J lost 5 bases, with 15 bases between them. Germline values: CDR1 LGHNA, CDR2 YNFKEQ. The CDR3 here is CASSQGVGQTHNEQFF. CDR3 DNA: TGTGCCAGCAGCCAAGGAGTAGGGCAGACCCACAATGAGCAGTTCTTC.

The rearrangement links TRBV2 to TRBJ2-1, with D perhaps matching TRBD2 (6 bases). This CDR3 spans 19 amino acids. V was trimmed by 2 bases and J by 6 bases, leaving 26 bases between them. CDR1 and CDR2 from the germline V gene are SNHLY and FYNNEI. The CDR3 here is CASSESVYRSRERFNEQFF. In nucleotides, the CDR3 is TGTGCCAGCAGTGAAAGTGTTTACCGCTCGCGGGAAAGGTTCAATGAGCAGTTCTTC.

With regard to this clonotype: A read error may produce the germline difference seen at one junction end. CDR3 nucleotides: TGTGCCAGCAGCCCTCGGGAGGGGAATTACTTGAACATTGAAGCTTTCTTT. Translated: CASSPREGNYLNIEAFF. The V and J genes are TRBV13 and TRBJ1-1; maybe TRBD1 (5 bases). CDR1 and CDR2 from the germline V gene are PRHDT and FYEKMQ (reference sequence). The CDR3 is 17 amino acids. Based on the CDR3 plus reference TRBV13 and TRBJ1-1, the full variable domain is AAGVIQSPRHLIKEKRETATLKCYPIPRHDTVYWYQQGPGQDPQFLISFYEKMQSDKGSIPDRFSAQQFSDYHSELNMSSLELGDSALYFCASSPREGNYLNIEAFFGQGTRLTVV.

There are a few counts of this clonotype. The rearrangement joins TRBV3-1 to TRBJ1-5, with a weak D call TRBD1 (5 bases). Germline V lookup: CDR1 LGHDT, CDR2 YNNKEL (reference sequence). This CDR3 comprises 14 residues. The V end was cut by 4 bases, the J end by 4 bases, with 11 bases between. The CDR3 region is CASSPGTDNQPQHF. The CDR3 nucleotides are TGTGCCAGCAGCCCCGGGACTGATAATCAGCCCCAGCATTTT. Using reference TRBV3-1 and TRBJ1-5 for the parts outside the CDR3, the full variable domain is DTAVSQTPKYLVTQMGNDKSIKCEQNLGHDTMYWYKQDSKKFLKIMFSYNNKELIINETVPNRFSPKSPDKAHLNLHINSLELGDSAVYFCASSPGTDNQPQHFGDGTRLSIL.

The chain has TRBV5-5 and TRBJ2-2, with a possible D match to TRBD2 (6 bases). There are 15 residues in the CDR3. The ends were cut back, 2 bases at V and 3 bases at J, with 11 bases in the middle. Germline V gene lookup returns CDR1 SGHKS and CDR2 YYEKEE (reference sequence). DNA for the CDR3: TGTGCCAGCAGCTTTACCGGGAGTTACACCGGGGAGCTGTTTTTT. Protein product: CASSFTGSYTGELFF.